This T cell receptor (beta chain) was identified during a study of Ad26.COV2.S vaccination and SARS-CoV-2 variants. This CDR3 is built from 15 residues. Germline V lookup: CDR1 SQVTM, CDR2 ANQGSEA. The V gene lost 2 bases and the J gene lost 0 bases, with 11 bases spanning the gap. Turning to this clone: Antigen: not known.

Broader study findings: Placebo recipients and vaccine recipients were similar in non-spike TCR breadth.

Regarding treatment: around 19 received Ad26.COV2.S at low or high dose, single or two shots; 5 received placebo; per-sample allocation not given. After the first vaccine or placebo injection, samples were drawn on day 63. Donation came from an adult in Boston who was aged 18-55 years. Some clones are missing from TCRdb's copy, which holds only in-frame ones; the method was immunoSEQ multiplex PCR. Among roughly 320,000 clones listed, around 87% were seen once. This TCR was sampled from a person aged 18-60 years who received the Ad26.COV2.S COVID-19 vaccine or a placebo. The chain joins TRBV29-1 to TRBJ1-3; no clear D gene. The sequenced sample was peripheral blood, obtained in a trial of Ad26.COV2.S vaccine versus placebo. The CDR3 region has the DNA TGCAGCGTTGAAACGTTTAGGACCTCTGGAAACACCATATATTTT. This gives the protein CSVETFRTSGNTIYF.